Included here is one TCR beta chain sequence, with context. The antigen is not known. Between the trimmed V and J ends, which lost 1 base and 0 bases, there was a span of 10 bases. This CDR3 has 15 amino acids. From germline, CDR1 is LNHNV and CDR2 YYDKDF (reference sequence). This record belongs to a study of identifying expanded T cells in peripheral blood. Study-level points and caveats: Differentially abundant clones: roughly 1.3 between replicates, around 17 at 2 to 3 weeks, approximately 18 at four. Variance in clone template counts between approximately 2-week samples significantly increased with total template count across all healthy donors.

Healthy donors had no documented immune events, such as infections, while sampled. Method: immunoSEQ multiplex PCR; TCRdb's copy keeps in-frame clones and lacks some. The sample includes approximately 100,000 clones, approximately 90% seen only once; the top ten take 8% to 9%. The material sequenced was blood. The source of this sequence is a person aged 18 to 70 in good health. The gene calls are TRBV15 and TRBJ2-7; perhaps TRBD1 as D (5 bases). The CDR3 sequence is CATSRAAGSSYEQYF. For the CDR3, the DNA is TGTGCCACCAGCAGAGCCGCAGGGTCCTCCTACGAGCAGTACTTC.